This T cell receptor (beta chain) is from a study of identical twins. Each CDR3 protein is one row after TCRdb ran MiXCR on the 5' RACE reads. The profile covers 450,000 or so distinct CDR3 sequences, with about 24% appearing a single time and 2.9% taken by the ten largest. The V gene end was trimmed by 10 bases and the J gene end by 3 bases; junction bases not matched to a gene: 7. The germline gives CDR1 ENHRY, CDR2 SYGVKD. There are 14 residues in the CDR3. The data also belong to a second study, concerning T cells expressing NK-cell markers. That source notes: Beta-chain profiling covered CD3+CD56+NKG2C+, CD3+CD56+NKG2C- and CD3+CD56-NKG2C+ sorted subsets. Most of the eight sequenced donors tested HCMV-seropositive; one tested seronegative.

This clonotype originated in a woman aged 18 to 35 in good health. The chain has TRBV10-3 and TRBJ2-1; TRBD2 matches 9 bases. The source material was CD4+ T cells sorted from blood. The CDR3 coding sequence is TGTGCCACCTCGACTAGCGGCTACTACAATGAGCAGTTCTTC. It translates to CATSTSGYYNEQFF.